Below are 9 T cell receptor beta chains sequenced from a single sample in a study of OX40 agonist ivuxolimab in advanced cancers. Using immunoSEQ multiplex PCR, the repertoire was profiled, and TCRdb retains in-frame clones only, with some absent. The sample includes some 72,000 clones, roughly 93% seen only once; the top ten take around 2.8%. Sequenced material: CD4+ or CD8+ T cells sorted from blood, taken in a trial of the OX40 agonist ivuxolimab. All receptors come from an adult with an advanced solid tumor such as melanoma, head and neck, liver or kidney cancer.

CDR3 DNA: TGTGCCAGCAGCCACCCACCGGGCGGGGGGGCAGAATCGCCCTTAAATGAGCAGTTCTTC. The encoded protein is CASSHPPGGGAESPLNEQFF. The chain has TRBV5-4 and TRBJ2-1, with 9 bases that match TRBD2. V trimming: 4 bases; J trimming: 7 bases; junction bases outside the gene matches: 24. Germline V CDR1 and CDR2: SGHNT, YYREEE (reference sequence). The length of the CDR3 is 20 residues. Drawing the rest from reference TRBV5-4 and TRBJ2-1, the complete variable domain is ETGVTQSPTHLIKTRGQQVTLRCSSQSGHNTVSWYQQALGQGPQFIFQYYREEENGRGNFPPRFSGLQFPNYSSELNVNALELDDSALYLCASSHPPGGGAESPLNEQFFGPGTRLTVL.

The V gene is TRBV30, the J gene TRBJ2-2; no firm D call. CDR3 length equals 13 residues. Per the germline V gene, CDR1 is GTSNPN and CDR2 is SVGIG (reference sequence). Trimming took 4 bases from V and 0 from J, leaving 6 bases between them. CDR3 bases: TGTGCCTGGACTTCTCCGAACACCGGGGAGCTGTTTTTT. This encodes CAWTSPNTGELFF.

The J gene is TRBJ2-3, the V gene TRBV11-2; D ambiguous. V lost 8 bases to trimming and J lost 4 bases, with 10 bases between them. Germline V gene lookup returns CDR1 SGHAT and CDR2 FQNNGV. The CDR3 totals 12 residues. The CDR3 DNA follows: TGTGCCAGCGGCCGCTCCGCAGATACGCAGTATTTT. Encoded protein: CASGRSADTQYF. Together with reference TRBV11-2 and TRBJ2-3, the CDR3 gives the full variable domain: EAGVAQSPRYKIIEKRQSVAFWCNPISGHATLYWYQQILGQGPKLLIQFQNNGVVDDSQLPKDRFSAERLKGVDSTLKIQPAKLEDSAVYLCASGRSADTQYFGPGTRLTVL.

The V gene is TRBV5-1, the J gene TRBJ1-1; 7 nucleotides align to TRBD1. V was pared by 4 bases and J by 4 bases, with 10 bases of the junction left unmatched. This CDR3 region has 15 residues. Per the germline V gene, CDR1 is SGHRS and CDR2 is YFSETQ. CDR3 bases: TGCGCCAGCAGCGCCACAGGGGTCGGTGGCACTGAAGCTTTCTTT. This encodes CASSATGVGGTEAFF.

This clone was seen more than once but under ten times. The junction and the germline gene differ at one end; a read error may be behind it. The V call is TRBV18, the J call TRBJ2-3, with D possibly TRBD2 on 6 matching bases. The V gene's germline CDR1 is KGHSH and CDR2 LQKENI. The CDR3 runs 13 residues. The CDR3 loop reads CASSPRGTDTQYF. The CDR3, as DNA: TGTGCCAGCTCCCCACGGGGGACAGATACGCAGTATTTT. Supplemented by reference TRBV18 and TRBJ2-3, the full variable domain reads NAGVMQNPRHLVRRRGQEARLRCSPMKGHSHVYWYRQLPEEGLKFMVYLQKENIIDESGMPKERFSAEFPKEGPSILRIQQVVRGDSAAYFCASSPRGTDTQYFGPGTRLTVL.

The V and J genes are TRBV11-2 and TRBJ1-5, with TRBD1 matching over 8 bases. The CDR3 loop spans 15 amino acids. The trim removed 0 bases at V and 15 bases at J, leaving 13 bases unmatched. CDR1 SGHAT and CDR2 FQNNGV come from the germline V gene. The CDR3 here is CASSLDGSGGVKRHF. CDR3 DNA sequence: TGTGCCAGCAGCTTAGATGGGTCAGGGGGCGTAAAGCGGCATTTT.

V is TRBV7-9 and J is TRBJ1-1; D remains unclear. The V and J ends lost 0 bases and 4 bases respectively, with 12 bases between them. Looked up from germline, CDR1 is SEHNR and CDR2 is FQNEAQ (reference sequence). The CDR3 spans 15 residues. The CDR3 is CASSLAIGEGTEAFF. The DNA of the CDR3 is TGTGCCAGCAGCTTAGCGATCGGGGAGGGCACTGAAGCTTTCTTT.

There are a few counts of this clone. The chain recombines TRBV15 with TRBJ1-2; 7 nucleotides align to TRBD1. The CDR3 runs to 14 residues. Trimming took 7 bases from V and 4 from J; bases not matched to a gene: 9. Germline assignment: CDR1 LNHNV and CDR2 YYDKDF (reference sequence). The CDR3 is CATTEGAAIYGYTF. The DNA for the CDR3 is TGTGCCACCACAGAGGGGGCGGCGATCTATGGCTACACCTTC.

The V and J genes are TRBV28 and TRBJ1-2; TRBD1 agrees at 7 bases. V lost 8 bases, J lost 13 bases, and 13 bases stayed unmatched. The CDR3 has 12 amino acids. Per the germline V gene, CDR1 is MDHEN and CDR2 is SYDVKM. Written as DNA, the CDR3 is TGTGCCAGCCGGCGGACTCCAGGGGGGTGCACCTTC. Translating gives CASRRTPGGCTF.